These 10 T cell receptor beta chains originate from one sample sequenced in a study of cytomegalovirus exposure and HLA in healthy donors (dated 2017 in TCRdb). Receptor amplification or capture employed the immunoSEQ multiplex PCR assay. For the multiplex PCR, a mixture combining 60 forward primers for TCR Vbeta segments and 13 reverse primers for TCR Jbeta segments was used. As stored in TCRdb, this immuneACCESS dataset retains in-frame rearrangements with V and J assigned. A fraction of the clones does not appear; measured against another copy, unresolved V genes explain less than half of the discrepancy, and the remainder lacks a known reason. Here the sample has 150,000 to 200,000 clones; 82% occur a single time. Together, the top ten hold 1.5% to 1.7% of the sample. What was sequenced was PBMCs. The source is a man aged 35-49 years in good health and CMV-seronegative.

The chain combines TRBV6-6 with TRBJ2-5; TRBD2 is a possible D gene (5 bases). Germline CDR1 is MNHNY and CDR2 is SVGAGI (reference sequence). The CDR3 extends over 14 amino acids. Trimming left V 8 bases short and J 1 base short, with 14 bases between. The CDR3 DNA follows: TGTGCCAGCGGCGAAAGGGAGCTCCAAGAGACCCAGTACTTC. Its translation is CASGERELQETQYF.

V gene TRBV30 combines with J gene TRBJ1-2; D gene unclear. The CDR3 runs to 13 residues. Trimming removed 8 bases at V and 0 bases at J, with 13 bases between. Germline CDR1 reads GTSNPN; CDR2 reads SVGIG (reference sequence). The CDR3 here is CARAPGTNYGYTF. The CDR3 bases are TGTGCCCGCGCCCCCGGGACTAACTATGGCTACACCTTC.

The chain links TRBV29-1 to TRBJ2-2; D might be TRBD1 (6 bases). V shed 3 bases and J shed 2 bases, with 7 bases lying between them. The length of the CDR3 is 13 residues. Per the germline V gene, CDR1 is SQVTM and CDR2 is ANQGSEA. The CDR3 nucleotides read TGCAGCGTTGACAGGGGAAACACCGGGGAGCTGTTTTTT. This gives the protein CSVDRGNTGELFF.

The V call is TRBV5-1, the J call TRBJ2-5; 13 bases are a match to TRBD2. With 4 bases clipped from V and 7 bases from J, the junction kept 16 bases outside the gene matches. Germline values: CDR1 SGHRS, CDR2 YFSETQ. This CDR3 region has 18 residues. Here the CDR3 DNA reads TGCGCCAGCAGCAATATATACGAACTAGCGGGAGGGCCTGGGACCCAGTACTTC. Protein: CASSNIYELAGGPGTQYF.

The rearrangement joins TRBV7-2 to TRBJ1-4; D may be TRBD1 (6 bases). Per the germline V gene, CDR1 is SGHTA and CDR2 is FQGNSA. This CDR3 is built from 16 residues. V was cut by 1 base and J by 1 base, with 10 bases left in between. The CDR3 sequence is CASSLVGTRTNEKLFF. The CDR3, as DNA: TGTGCCAGCAGCTTAGTTGGGACAAGAACTAATGAAAAACTGTTTTTT.

The chain joins TRBV28 to TRBJ1-5; tentatively, D is TRBD1 (5 bases). The germline CDR1 and CDR2 sequences are MDHEN and SYDVKM. The germline V and J ends were trimmed by 5 bases and 5 bases, with 13 bases remaining between them. The CDR3 is made up of 14 amino acids. The CDR3 sequence: CASSTPGYDQPQHF. Here the CDR3 DNA reads TGTGCCAGCAGTACTCCAGGGTACGATCAGCCCCAGCATTTT.

The chain carries TRBV28 and TRBJ2-7; 12 nucleotides align to TRBD2. Germline lookup yields CDR1 MDHEN and CDR2 SYDVKM. V lost 10 bases to trimming and J lost 2 bases; unmatched junction nucleotides: 3. CDR3 length: 13 amino acids. The CDR3: CATRLAGAYEQYF. The CDR3 DNA is TGTGCCACCAGACTAGCGGGAGCCTACGAGCAGTACTTC.

A word on this clone: Other nucleotide sequences from this sample produce the same CDR3. The chain carries TRBV6-1 and TRBJ1-5; 9 positions match TRBD1. Germline V lookup: CDR1 MNHNS, CDR2 SASEGT. This CDR3 is built from 14 residues. Unmatched junction bases numbered 2, after V lost 6 bases and J lost 2 bases. The CDR3 is CASRGQGRNQPQHF. The CDR3 DNA is TGTGCCAGCAGGGGACAGGGACGCAATCAGCCCCAGCATTTT.

The chain combines TRBV14 with TRBJ1-4, with no clear D. This CDR3 region has 15 residues. Between the trimmed V and J ends, which lost 0 bases and 5 bases, there was a span of 10 bases. The germline CDR1 and CDR2 sequences are SGHDN and FVKESK. The DNA of the CDR3 is TGTGCCAGCAGCCAAGATTTGAGGAGAAATGAAAAACTGTTTTTT. Amino acids: CASSQDLRRNEKLFF.

The chain combines TRBV6-5 with TRBJ1-1; the match to TRBD1 covers 8 bases. V lost 7 bases, J lost 1 base, and 8 bases stayed unmatched. Germline V gene lookup returns CDR1 MNHEY and CDR2 SVGAGI. The CDR3 runs to 15 residues. The CDR3, as DNA: TGTGCCAGCAAGGAGACAGGGGCTTCGAACACTGAAGCTTTCTTT. It translates to CASKETGASNTEAFF.